Presented here are 25 T cell receptor beta chains from one specimen sequenced in a study of shared clonotypes between healthy human individuals. Assay: immunoSEQ multiplex PCR; the TCRdb copy retains only in-frame clones and omits some. This sample has 150,000 to 200,000 clones; about 93% occur once, and the top ten carry 0.065% to 0.07%. The sequenced sample was naive CD4+ T cells sorted from blood. Subset: CD45RA+ positively selected. The receptors here all came from a woman aged 25-40 years in good health.

The V gene is TRBV7-2, the J gene TRBJ2-7; 8 nucleotides match TRBD2. Germline CDR1 SGHTA, CDR2 FQGNSA. J was trimmed by 2 bases and V by 5 bases; bases with no gene match: 8. This CDR3 has 15 amino acids. For the CDR3, the DNA is TGTGCCAGCAGCATTGGACTAGCAAAGACCTACGAGCAGTACTTC. It translates to CASSIGLAKTYEQYF.

V and J are TRBV19 and TRBJ1-5, with TRBD1 as a possible D gene (5 bases). Trimming stripped 6 bases from V and 4 bases from J, with 22 bases between. CDR3 length equals 17 residues. CDR1 and CDR2 (germline): LNHDA, SQIVND (reference sequence). The CDR3: CASSPTGTPGLNQPQHF. CDR3 nucleotides: TGTGCCAGTAGCCCTACCGGGACCCCTGGCTTAAATCAGCCCCAGCATTTT.

This clone came up a few times. The rearrangement uses TRBV2 and TRBJ2-7, with TRBD2 matching 7 bases. Germline CDR1 and CDR2: SNHLY and FYNNEI. With 11 bases clipped from V and 1 base from J, the junction kept 5 bases outside the gene matches. This CDR3 has 12 residues. The DNA of the CDR3 is TGTGCCTCCAGGGAGGGGTCCTACGAGCAGTACTTC. This sequence encodes CASREGSYEQYF. The complete variable domain, with remaining parts taken from reference TRBV2 and TRBJ2-7, reads EPEVTQTPSHQVTQMGQEVILRCVPISNHLYFYWYRQILGQKVEFLVSFYNNEISEKSEIFDDQFSVERPDGSNFTLKIRSTKLEDSAMYFCASREGSYEQYFGPGTRLTVT.

Note on this clone: At one end, the junction sequence differs from germline, possibly due to a read error. This chain connects TRBV5-3 to TRBJ2-7, with D possibly called TRBD1 or TRBD2 (5 bases each). TRBV5-3 is identified as an open reading frame with a role that is uncertain. The CDR3 consists of 15 residues. CDR3 nucleotide sequence: TGTGCCAGCAGCTCCAAGCGGACACTCTCCTACGAGCAGTACTTC. Translation gives CASSSKRTLSYEQYF.

The chain joins TRBV30 to TRBJ1-5; D remains unclear. Germline assignment: CDR1 GTSNPN and CDR2 SVGIG (reference sequence). The CDR3 sequence is 13 residues long. The V and J ends lost 2 bases and 5 bases respectively, with 10 bases between them. Here the CDR3 reads CAWSPGTDQPQHF. CDR3 nucleotides: TGTGCCTGGAGTCCGGGAACTGATCAGCCCCAGCATTTT.

V is TRBV27 and J is TRBJ1-2, with unresolved D. Germline CDR1 and CDR2: MNHEY and SMNVEV (reference sequence). The CDR3 totals 13 residues. The V end lost 4 bases, the J end lost 4 bases, and 10 bases lay between the germline ends. In DNA form, the CDR3 reads TGTGCCAGCAGTTCATCGCGGGGCTATGGCTACACCTTC. Translating gives CASSSSRGYGYTF.

The rearrangement uses TRBV28 and TRBJ2-7; D is unresolved. The CDR3 totals 12 residues. Deletions cut 5 bases from V and 4 bases from J, with 9 bases between. Germline loops: CDR1 MDHEN, CDR2 SYDVKM. The CDR3, as DNA: TGTGCCAGCAGTCCTACAGAGTACGAGCAGTACTTC. It translates to CASSPTEYEQYF.

The V gene is TRBV4-1, the J gene TRBJ2-7, with a weak D call TRBD1 (6 bases). This CDR3 is built from 17 residues. V lost 1 base and J 3 bases, leaving 19 bases between the germline ends. The germline V gene encodes CDR1 MGHRA and CDR2 YSYEKL. CDR3 DNA sequence: TGCGCCAGCAGCCAAGCAGGTCAGGGGCCGCTAAACTACGAGCAGTACTTC. Translated, it gives CASSQAGQGPLNYEQYF.

V usage is TRBV28 and J usage is TRBJ2-7; 9 bases fit TRBD1. This CDR3 contains 15 residues. After removal of 7 bases from V and 5 bases from J, the junction contained 12 bases not matched to a gene. Germline CDR1 and CDR2: MDHEN and SYDVKM. Here the CDR3 DNA reads TGTGCCAGCACCCTGGGGGGGACAGGGTGGCACGAGCAGTACTTC. Translating it yields CASTLGGTGWHEQYF.

This clone came up once. The chain is built from TRBV28 and TRBJ2-7, with TRBD1 matching over 12 bases. Germline CDR1 MDHEN, CDR2 SYDVKM. CDR3 length equals 15 residues. V dropped 2 bases and J dropped 4; count of bases not matched to a gene: 3. CDR3 sequence: CASSLGGQGAYEQYF. As DNA, the CDR3 is TGTGCCAGCAGTTTAGGGGGACAGGGGGCGTACGAGCAGTACTTC. The variable domain in full, completed from reference TRBV28 and TRBJ2-7, reads DVKVTQSSRYLVKRTGEKVFLECVQDMDHENMFWYRQDPGLGLRLIYFSYDVKMKEKGDIPEGYSVSREKKERFSLILESASTNQTSMYLCASSLGGQGAYEQYFGPGTRLTVT.

In this sample, this clone turned up once. The chain is built from TRBV6-1 and TRBJ1-1; D might be TRBD1 (5 bases). CDR1 is MNHNS and CDR2 is SASEGT in the germline V gene. Trimming cost V 2 bases and J 1 base, with 11 bases left between them. This CDR3 region has 15 residues. CDR3 coding DNA: TGTGCCAGCAGTGAATGGGCAGGGTGGAACACTGAAGCTTTCTTT. This codes for CASSEWAGWNTEAFF.

J is TRBJ2-5 and V is TRBV9; TRBD2 matches 7 bases. The end of the DNA is better explained by TRBJ2-7, so the J call may be wrong. The CDR3 sequence is 13 residues long. Germline V gene lookup returns CDR1 SGDLS and CDR2 YYNGEE. In DNA, the CDR3 is TGTGCCAGCAGCGTAGGGGGACTATACGAGCAGTACTTC. Translation gives CASSVGGLYEQYF.

CDR3 residues: CASSSRDSLSGNTIYF. The CDR3 DNA sequence: TGCGCCAGCAGCTCCCGGGACTCCCTTTCTGGAAACACCATATATTTT. This rearrangement joins TRBV5-1 to TRBJ1-3; TRBD1 might be the D (5 bases). The CDR3 has 16 amino acids. Germline-derived CDR1 and CDR2 are SGHRS and YFSETQ. V was shortened by 3 bases and J by 1 base, with 14 bases between the two germline ends.

V and J are TRBV5-1 and TRBJ2-7, with TRBD2 identical over 10 bases. This CDR3 contains 15 residues. The V segment lost 6 bases and the J segment 6 bases; nucleotides outside the gene matches: 12. The V gene's germline CDR1 is SGHRS and CDR2 YFSETQ. The CDR3 region is CASTPDLAGEGEQYF. Written as DNA, the CDR3 is TGCGCCAGCACCCCCGACCTAGCGGGAGAGGGCGAGCAGTACTTC.

The CDR3 sequence: CASSSTSSKNIQYF. The CDR3 region has the DNA TGTGCCAGCAGCTCAACTAGTTCTAAAAACATTCAGTACTTC. V and J are TRBV5-6 and TRBJ2-4; tentative D call: TRBD2 (5 bases). The CDR3 has 14 amino acids. Germline CDR1 SGHDT, CDR2 YYEEEE. V lost 3 bases to trimming and J lost 4 bases, with 11 bases between them.

The V and J genes are TRBV30 and TRBJ2-1; tentatively, D is TRBD1 or TRBD2 (5 bases each). CDR1 is GTSNPN and CDR2 is SVGIG in the germline V gene (reference sequence). Deletions cut 7 bases from V and 5 bases from J, with 12 bases between. The CDR3 has 12 amino acids. CDR3 amino acids: CASPGTNNEQFF. CDR3 nucleotides: TGTGCCTCCCCCGGGACCAACAATGAGCAGTTCTTC.

The V gene is TRBV2, the J gene TRBJ2-7; 14 bases map to TRBD2. The CDR3 has 15 residues. The ends lost 6 bases at V and 3 bases at J; junction bases unmatched: 4. Germline assignment: CDR1 SNHLY and CDR2 FYNNEI. The CDR3 nucleotides are TGTGCCAGCAGGGGGACTAGCGGGAGAAGCTACGAGCAGTACTTC. It translates to CASRGTSGRSYEQYF. Combining the CDR3 with reference TRBV2 and TRBJ2-7 gives the whole variable domain EPEVTQTPSHQVTQMGQEVILRCVPISNHLYFYWYRQILGQKVEFLVSFYNNEISEKSEIFDDQFSVERPDGSNFTLKIRSTKLEDSAMYFCASRGTSGRSYEQYFGPGTRLTVT.

This sequence joins TRBV18 and TRBJ1-3, with D possibly TRBD1 on 5 matching bases. V lost 9 bases, J lost 0 bases, and 18 bases lay in between. CDR1 is KGHSH and CDR2 is LQKENI in the germline V gene. The CDR3 consists of 16 residues. This CDR3 reads CASTLAPRASGNTIYF. CDR3 bases: TGTGCCAGTACATTGGCCCCCAGGGCCTCTGGAAACACCATATATTTT.

This chain links TRBV4-1 with TRBJ2-7; D is uncertain. Trimming took 0 bases from V and 4 from J, leaving 22 bases between them. The CDR3 runs to 18 residues. Germline assignment: CDR1 MGHRA and CDR2 YSYEKL. CDR3 loop: CASSQDEIRKWVGYEQYF. For the CDR3, the DNA is TGCGCCAGCAGCCAAGATGAAATAAGGAAATGGGTCGGTTACGAGCAGTACTTC.

The CDR3 nucleotides read TGTGCCAGCAGTGAGTGGGGTAGAGGCAATCAGCCCCAGCATTTT. Amino acids: CASSEWGRGNQPQHF. The chain is built from TRBV2 and TRBJ1-5; no firm D call. There are 15 residues in the CDR3. CDR1 is SNHLY, CDR2 FYNNEI, per germline. Trimming removed 3 bases at V and 2 bases at J, with 11 bases between.

V and J are TRBV20-1 and TRBJ2-1, with D maybe TRBD1 (6 bases). This CDR3 has 11 amino acids. Germline V gene lookup returns CDR1 DFQATT and CDR2 SNEGSKA (reference sequence). The germline V and J ends were trimmed by 5 bases and 8 bases, with 10 bases remaining between them. CDR3 residues: CSAWTAYEQFF. The CDR3 DNA sequence: TGCAGTGCTTGGACAGCGTATGAGCAGTTCTTC.

The chain is built from TRBV6-1 and TRBJ1-5; D call uncertain. Trimming cost V 3 bases and J 2 bases, with 11 bases left between them. The CDR3 is 15 residues long. The germline CDR1 and CDR2 sequences are MNHNS and SASEGT. The CDR3 nucleotides read TGTGCCAGCAGTGACTTACCCCCACGCAATCAGCCCCAGCATTTT. Residues: CASSDLPPRNQPQHF.

The CDR3 nucleotides read TGTGCCAGCAGCCCTTCGACCGTCCCGGGACAGGGGGCAAGTGGCTACACCTTC. It is translated as CASSPSTVPGQGASGYTF. The rearrangement links TRBV5-4 to TRBJ1-2; 12 bases map to TRBD1. With V trimmed by 4 bases and J by 7 bases, 17 bases remained unmatched. Germline V CDR1 and CDR2: SGHNT, YYREEE (reference sequence). The CDR3 covers 18 residues.

This clone has only one observation. The rearrangement joins TRBV18 to TRBJ1-5; no clear D gene. From germline, CDR1 is KGHSH and CDR2 LQKENI. The CDR3 spans 15 residues. V shed 1 base and J shed 2 bases, with 9 bases lying between them. CDR3 sequence: CASSPRRPRNQPQHF. The CDR3 DNA reads as TGTGCCAGCTCACCACGCAGGCCTCGCAATCAGCCCCAGCATTTT.

The chain combines TRBV6-5 with TRBJ2-7; 8 bases fit TRBD1. The ends lost 2 bases at V and 2 bases at J; junction bases unmatched: 2. The CDR3 is 14 amino acids. Germline V CDR1 and CDR2: MNHEY, SVGAGI. The CDR3 reads CASSYKDRAYEQYF. The CDR3 nucleotides are TGTGCCAGCAGTTACAAGGACAGGGCCTACGAGCAGTACTTC.